This T cell receptor beta chain was sequenced in a study of blood T cell repertoires in COVID-19. Clones were read by immunoSEQ multiplex PCR, and TCRdb kept only the in-frame ones, dropping some. This sample yields about 140,000 clones, of which around four fifths are seen a single time; 1.6% belongs to the top ten. V lost 4 bases, J lost 6 bases, and 21 bases stayed unmatched. There are 22 residues in the CDR3. In germline, CDR1 is MDHEN, CDR2 SYDVKM. This chain uses TRBV28 with TRBJ2-1, with TRBD2 identical over 16 bases. The TCR originated in a human donor in a cohort sampled during active COVID-19. Sequenced: peripheral blood. The CDR3 region has the DNA TGTGCCAGCAGTTCCCAAATTAAAGGGGGACTAGCGGGAGGGCCTCGGATCAATGAGCAGTTCTTC. Its translation: CASSSQIKGGLAGGPRINEQFF.